This T cell receptor beta chain was identified during a study of Tregs in tolerant kidney transplant recipients. Study context: Mixed chimerism was transient after nonmyeloablative marrow transplants from related graft donors. Study-wide points: Biological reproducibility was not directly addressed, but technical replication error appeared minimal. Tolerant patients' donor-specific Tregs expanded beyond overall Tregs, suggesting antigen-driven growth.

Profiling relied on immunoSEQ multiplex PCR, and the TCRdb table lists in-frame clones only, not all of them. Here the sample spans approximately 93,000 clones, 80% to 95% being singletons. As to this clone: Its target is not known.

Unstimulated Tregs (CD4+CD25+CD127-) and CD4+CD25- non-Tregs were sorted from PBMCs. Material: CD4+ T cells from blood, obtained before the transplant. The sequence was obtained from a human donor who received a combined kidney and bone marrow transplant.

CDR3 bases: TGTGCCAGCAGCCTTAATAGCGGGGGGACCACAGATACGCAGTATTTT. This encodes CASSLNSGGTTDTQYF. The chain couples TRBV5-4 to TRBJ2-3; TRBD2 agrees at 10 bases. Germline-derived CDR1 and CDR2 are SGHNT and YYREEE (reference sequence). The CDR3 is made up of 16 amino acids. Trimming cost V 4 bases and J 2 bases; bases outside gene matches: 7.